Listed below are T cell receptor beta chains from one sample, sequenced in a study of T cells in tuberculosis. Clones were read by immunoSEQ multiplex PCR, and TCRdb kept only the in-frame ones, dropping some. This sample yields roughly 60,000 clones, of which about 76% are seen a single time; around 13% belongs to the top ten. Sequenced material: CD1b-GMM tetramer-negative cells sorted from PBMCs. The receptors derive from an adult woman with latent tuberculosis. The CDR3 runs from the conserved cysteine through the conserved F or W. The D gene is left open where the match is weak. Only some rows state a clone size, as once, few, many or a class for expanded clones.

clone_size	v_call	d_call	j_call	cdr3_length	cdr3_nt	cdr3_aa
-	TRBV10-3	-	TRBJ1-1	13	TGTGCCATCAAGCAGGGAGGGAACACTGAAGCTTTCTTT	CAIKQGGNTEAFF
-	TRBV11-1	TRBD2	TRBJ2-1	16	TGTGCCAGCAGCCCGACTAGCGGAAAGTCCTACAATGAGCAGTTCTTC	CASSPTSGKSYNEQFF
-	TRBV11-2	TRBD1	TRBJ2-7	14	TGTGCCAGCAGCCCCGACAGGGGGGCCTCCGAGCAGTACTTC	CASSPDRGASEQYF
-	TRBV5-1	-	TRBJ2-2	14	TGCGCCAGCAGCTTCGACTCCCAAGCCGGGGAGCTGTTTTTT	CASSFDSQAGELFF
-	TRBV18	-	TRBJ2-3	15	TGTGCCAGCTCACCTTACGGGGAGAACGCAGATACGCAGTATTTT	CASSPYGENADTQYF
-	TRBV28	-	TRBJ1-6	16	TGTGCCAGCAGGTGGACAGCCAGCTCCTATAATTCACCCCTCCACTTT	CASRWTASSYNSPLHF
-	TRBV6-6	-	TRBJ1-2	13	TGTGCCAGCAGTTACAGGGGCCTCTATGGCTACACCTTC	CASSYRGLYGYTF
-	TRBV27	-	TRBJ1-2	15	TGTGCCAGCAGTTTAACTTCTGCGGGACACTATGGCTACACCTTC	CASSLTSAGHYGYTF
-	TRBV5-5	TRBD2	TRBJ2-7	14	TGTGCCAGCAGCAGACTAGCGGGAAGCTACGAGCAGTACTTC	CASSRLAGSYEQYF
-	TRBV7-8	TRBD2	TRBJ2-7	14	TGTGCCAGCAGCCTACGGACTAGCAAGTACGAGCAGTACTTC	CASSLRTSKYEQYF
-	TRBV7-8	-	TRBJ2-3	16	TGTGCCAGCAGCTTGGAGAGGGCACCTTACACAGATACGCAGTATTTT	CASSLERAPYTDTQYF
-	TRBV6-5	-	TRBJ1-1	16	TGTGCCAGCAGTTACGACAGGAGATTGGGGAACACTGAAGCTTTCTTT	CASSYDRRLGNTEAFF
-	TRBV7-3	TRBD1	TRBJ1-6	15	TGTGCCAGCAGCCGTCAGGGGGCCGAGAATTCACCCCTCCACTTT	CASSRQGAENSPLHF
-	TRBV2	TRBD2	TRBJ2-7	15	TGTGCCAGCAGTGTTATAGCGGGCTTCTCCTACGAGCAGTACTTC	CASSVIAGFSYEQYF
once	TRBV4-2	-	TRBJ2-3	16	TGTGCCAGCAGCCAAGAGGCGGGGTTGAGCACAGATACGCAGTATTTT	CASSQEAGLSTDTQYF
-	TRBV7-9	-	TRBJ2-2	15	TGTGCCAGCAGCTTAGAAGCTGTGAACACCGGGGAGCTGTTTTTT	CASSLEAVNTGELFF
-	TRBV12-2	-	TRBJ1-4	19	TGTGCAAGTCGCTTAGCGGGGGCAGGGGGCGCCGGAAATAATGAAAAACTGTTTTTT	CASRLAGAGGAGNNEKLFF
-	TRBV30	-	TRBJ2-7	14	TGTGCCTGGAGACCTGTGGACAGCTACTACGAGCAGTACTTC	CAWRPVDSYYEQYF
-	TRBV19	-	TRBJ2-7	13	TGTGCCAGTTCCCCCGAGGGGGGGCGGGAGCAGTACTTC	CASSPEGGREQYF
-	TRBV4-3	TRBD1	TRBJ2-3	17	TGCGCCAGCAGCCAAGCACCCGGGACAGGGGGGGGAGATACGCAGTATTTT	CASSQAPGTGGGDTQYF
-	TRBV14	TRBD1	TRBJ2-1	15	TGTGCCAGCAGCCATGGTACAGGGGGGCAGAATGAGCAGTTCTTC	CASSHGTGGQNEQFF
-	TRBV6-1	-	TRBJ1-5	15	TGTGCCAGCAGTGAACGGCAGGGCCGCAATCAGCCCCAGCATTTT	CASSERQGRNQPQHF
-	TRBV29-1	TRBD2	TRBJ2-3	17	TGCAGCGTTGAAGATCGAAGACTAGCCCCTGGCACAGATACGCAGTATTTT	CSVEDRRLAPGTDTQYF
-	TRBV28	-	TRBJ2-3	14	TGTGCCAGCAGTTCCAACTGGGGCGCAGATACGCAGTATTTT	CASSSNWGADTQYF
few	TRBV14	-	TRBJ2-1	14	TGTGCCAGCAGCCAACTCATAGCTAACAATGAGCAGTTCTTC	CASSQLIANNEQFF
-	TRBV6-1	TRBD1	TRBJ1-1	14	TGTGCCAGCAGACGACAGGGCATGAACACTGAAGCTTTCTTT	CASRRQGMNTEAFF
-	TRBV10-3	TRBD1	TRBJ1-2	16	TGTGCCATCAGTGACAGGGGGACTCCCCCCCTCTATGGCTACACCTTC	CAISDRGTPPLYGYTF
few	TRBV14	-	TRBJ1-1	13	TGTGCCAGCAGCCAAGACAGGAAGATCGAAGCTTTCTTT	CASSQDRKIEAFF
-	TRBV6-1	-	TRBJ1-2	12	TGTGCCAGCAGCGTTGACACGAGCGGCTACACCTTC	CASSVDTSGYTF
-	TRBV7-2	-	TRBJ1-5	12	TGTGCCAGCAGCTTCCCCGGGGAGCCCCAGCATTTT	CASSFPGEPQHF
-	TRBV5-1	-	TRBJ2-7	14	TGCGCCAGCAGCTTGGCCGGGACAACCTACGAGCAGTACTTC	CASSLAGTTYEQYF
once	TRBV2	-	TRBJ2-1	13	TGTGCCAGCAGAGACAATTCCTACAATGAGCAGTTCTTC	CASRDNSYNEQFF
-	TRBV11-3	-	TRBJ2-1	13	TGTGCCAGCGGCCCTGGGCTACCCAATGAGCAGTTCTTC	CASGPGLPNEQFF
-	TRBV5-6	-	TRBJ1-1	11	TGTGCCAGCAGCTATGACTCTGAAGCTTTCTTT	CASSYDSEAFF
-	TRBV5-6	-	TRBJ2-1	12	TGTGCCAGCAGCTTAAGGCAGGCTCGGCAGTTCTTC	CASSLRQARQFF
-	TRBV6-1	TRBD2	TRBJ2-5	15	TGTGCCTGTCTACCGTCGGCGGGGGGCCGAGAGACCCAGTACTTC	CACLPSAGGRETQYF
once	TRBV18	TRBD1	TRBJ1-5	14	TGTGCCAGCTCACCGGGACAGAGCAATCAGCCCCAGCATTTT	CASSPGQSNQPQHF
-	TRBV28	-	TRBJ1-3	15	TGTGCCAGCAGCGACGGGGGGAACTCTGGAAACACCATATATTTT	CASSDGGNSGNTIYF
-	TRBV10-1	-	TRBJ2-2	13	TGCGCCAGCAGTCAACAGGCCACCGGGGAGCTGTTTTTT	CASSQQATGELFF
-	TRBV7-2	-	TRBJ1-6	14	TGTGCCAGCTGGGGGCAGGCACCAAATTCCCCCCTCCACTTT	CASWGQAPNSPLHF
-	TRBV29-1	TRBD1	TRBJ1-2	12	TGCAGCGTTCCGGGACAGGGATCTGGCTACACCTTC	CSVPGQGSGYTF
-	TRBV7-3	TRBD1	TRBJ1-6	19	TGTGCCAGCAGCCCGGCCTTTACAGGGGGGCAGTCAGACGATTCACCCCTCCACTTT	CASSPAFTGGQSDDSPLHF
few	TRBV9	TRBD2	TRBJ2-5	14	TGTGCCAGCAGCGTAGCGGGAGGCCAAGAGACCCAGTACTTC	CASSVAGGQETQYF
-	TRBV4-1	-	TRBJ2-3	15	TGCGCCAGCAGCCGCGGGACAGCCTACACAGATACGCAGTATTTT	CASSRGTAYTDTQYF
-	TRBV5-4	TRBD2	TRBJ2-5	15	TGTGCCAGCAGCTCGTCAGGACGGGAGGGAGAGACCCAGTACTTC	CASSSSGREGETQYF
few	TRBV18	TRBD1	TRBJ1-5	15	TGTGCCAGCTCACTGACAGGGTATGGCAATCAGCCCCAGCATTTT	CASSLTGYGNQPQHF
-	TRBV27	TRBD1	TRBJ2-7	14	TGTGCCAGCAGTTTACAGGGGGCGGTCACCGAGCAGTACTTC	CASSLQGAVTEQYF
-	TRBV5-4	TRBD1	TRBJ1-2	16	TGTGCCAGCAGCTTGGGACGATCCGGACAGGGGGCCAGCTACACCTTC	CASSLGRSGQGASYTF
-	TRBV7-8	-	TRBJ1-1	17	TGTGCCAGCACCAAAGCAGGGCGTTCCCCCATGAACACTGAAGCTTTCTTT	CASTKAGRSPMNTEAFF
-	TRBV11-3	-	TRBJ2-1	13	TGTGCCAGCAGTTATTCGTACCGGGAAACGCAGTTCTTC	CASSYSYRETQFF
few	TRBV4-2	-	TRBJ1-2	13	TGTGCCAGCAGCCGAGAGGGAGGAGGCGGCTACACCTTC	CASSREGGGGYTF
-	TRBV18	-	TRBJ2-1	14	TGTGCCAGCTCAACGGACTCGAACTACAATGAGCAGTTCTTC	CASSTDSNYNEQFF
-	TRBV5-1	-	TRBJ2-3	16	TGCGCCAGCAGGAGATTGGACTACGGGAGCACAGATACGCAGTATTTT	CASRRLDYGSTDTQYF
-	TRBV5-5	TRBD1	TRBJ1-4	15	TGTGCCAGCAGCCTCAAACAGGGGGCTGAGGGAAAACTGTTTTTT	CASSLKQGAEGKLFF
-	TRBV4-1	-	TRBJ1-1	14	TGCGCCAGCAGCCAGGGGGCATTATTCACTGAAGCTTTCTTT	CASSQGALFTEAFF